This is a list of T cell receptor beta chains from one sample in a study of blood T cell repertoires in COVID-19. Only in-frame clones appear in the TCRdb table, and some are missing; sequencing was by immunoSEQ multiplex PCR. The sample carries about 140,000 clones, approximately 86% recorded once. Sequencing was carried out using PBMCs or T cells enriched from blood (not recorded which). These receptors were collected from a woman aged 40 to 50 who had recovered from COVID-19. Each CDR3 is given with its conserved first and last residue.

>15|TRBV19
CASSSRETYNSPLHF
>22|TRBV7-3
CASSGVRGRTGDSGSNYNEQFF
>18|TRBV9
CASSRGLAGASSYNEQFF
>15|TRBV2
CASSDIRVRNYGYTF
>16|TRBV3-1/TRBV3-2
CASSSYTGTEDYGYTF
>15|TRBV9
CASSAELGGSYEQYF
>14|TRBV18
CASSRGGAEETQYF
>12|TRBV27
CASSSDGTEAFF
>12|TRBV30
CAWRRAPDTQYF
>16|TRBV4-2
CASSQGLARGRQPQHF
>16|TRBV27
CASSGDRSFIPDTQYF
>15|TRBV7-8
CASSWDRAKNTEAFF
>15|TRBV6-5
CASSYSAGGITEAFF
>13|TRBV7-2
CASSSGQYNEQFF
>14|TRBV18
CASSPGTGGSPLHF
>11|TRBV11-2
CASSYFDEQYF
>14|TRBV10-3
CAISPGTGDEKLFF
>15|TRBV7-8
CASSLAGGRQETQYF
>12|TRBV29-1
CSARDTPYEQYF
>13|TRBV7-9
CASSRDRNSPLHF
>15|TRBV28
CASSDSTGSNQPQHF
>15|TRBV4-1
CASSQGTGDPYEQYF
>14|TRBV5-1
CASSLGQPGTEAFF
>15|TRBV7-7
CASSLAVGEGYGYTF
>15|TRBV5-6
CASSLGSETGDGYTF
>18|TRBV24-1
CATSDYFRRLAEHNEQFF
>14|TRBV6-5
CASRTAATNEKLFF
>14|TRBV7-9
CASSLGVRQETQYF
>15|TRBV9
CASSVGGGNTGELFF
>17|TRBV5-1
CASSSWSPGQVSYGYTF
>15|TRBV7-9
CASSPLDSKGYEQYF
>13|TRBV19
CASSPGRNYGYTF
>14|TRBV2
CASSRDSAVGEQFF
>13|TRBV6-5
CASTGTPNTEAFF
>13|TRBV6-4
CASSTAMNTEAFF
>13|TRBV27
CASSLGYGYEQYF
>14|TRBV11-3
CASSPGTEHYGYTF
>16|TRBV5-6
CASSSDRGFSTDTQYF
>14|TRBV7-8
CASSHVRQGTEAFF
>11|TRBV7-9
CALQDEETQYF
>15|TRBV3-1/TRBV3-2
CASSQLRTGLTEAFF
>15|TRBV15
CATSREKRRRETQYF
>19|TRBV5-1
CASSLSTTGTLRAYNEQFF
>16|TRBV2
CASSEVAGQAKNIQYF
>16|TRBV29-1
CSVDGVVDSENTEAFF
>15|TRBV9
CASSVVVGRNTEAFF
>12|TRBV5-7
CASSLQNTEAFF